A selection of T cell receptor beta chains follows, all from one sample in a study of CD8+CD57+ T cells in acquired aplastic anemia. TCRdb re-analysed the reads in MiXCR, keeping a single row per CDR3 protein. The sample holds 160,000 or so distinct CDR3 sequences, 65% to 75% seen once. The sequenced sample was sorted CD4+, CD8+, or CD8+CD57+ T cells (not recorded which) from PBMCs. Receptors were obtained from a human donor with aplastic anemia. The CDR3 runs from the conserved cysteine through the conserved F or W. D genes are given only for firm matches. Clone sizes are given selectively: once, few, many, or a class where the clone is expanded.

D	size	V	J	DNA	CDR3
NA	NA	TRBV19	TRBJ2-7	TGTGCCAGTAGTGGCGGCGGAATCTACGAGCAGTACTTC	CASSGGGIYEQYF
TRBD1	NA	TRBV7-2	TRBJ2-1	TGTGCCAGCAGCTCCAGGGGGGCGGGACAGGGAGTACACAATGAGCAGTTCTTC	CASSSRGAGQGVHNEQFF
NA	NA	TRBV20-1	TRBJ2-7	TGCAGTGCTAGTGTGCTTTCCTACGAGCAGTACTTC	CSASVLSYEQYF
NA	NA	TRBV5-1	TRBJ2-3	TGCGCCAGCAGCTTTGACCCCAGCACAGATACGCAGTATTTT	CASSFDPSTDTQYF
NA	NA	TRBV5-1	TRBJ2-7	TGCGCCAGCAGCTTGCAAGGCAGTACCTACGAGCAGTACTTC	CASSLQGSTYEQYF
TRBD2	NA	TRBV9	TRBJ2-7	TGTGCCAGCAGCGTAGGGGGGCTAGCGGGAGTTTACGAGCAGTACTTC	CASSVGGLAGVYEQYF
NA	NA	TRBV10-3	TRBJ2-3	TGTGCCAGCAGTTACTCAAGGCGGACTAGCACAGATACGCAGTATTTT	CASSYSRRTSTDTQYF
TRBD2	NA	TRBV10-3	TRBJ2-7	TGTGCCATCAGCGAGACTAGCGGTTCCTACGAGCAGTACTTC	CAISETSGSYEQYF
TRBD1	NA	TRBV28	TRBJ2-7	TGTGCCAGCAGCTCGACGGACAGGGACTACGAGCAGTACTTC	CASSSTDRDYEQYF
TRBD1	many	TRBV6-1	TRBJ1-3	TGTGCCAGCGGTGACAGGGGTGACTCTGGAAACACCATATATTTT	CASGDRGDSGNTIYF
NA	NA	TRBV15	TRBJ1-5	TGTGCCACCAGCCCTACAGGCGGTAATCAGCCCCAGCATTTT	CATSPTGGNQPQHF
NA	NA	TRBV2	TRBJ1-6	TGTGCCAGCAGCAATTCCGCCCATTCACCCCTCCACTTT	CASSNSAHSPLHF
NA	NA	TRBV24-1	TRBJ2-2	TGTGCCACCAGTGATTTCTTCAGGAACACCGGGGAGCTGTTTTTT	CATSDFFRNTGELFF
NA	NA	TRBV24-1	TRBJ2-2	TGTGCCACCAGTAAACCGGGCCCTGAGAAGGAGCTGTTTTTT	CATSKPGPEKELFF
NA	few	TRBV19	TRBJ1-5	TGTGCCAGTAGTGCCAACAGGGTCAATCAGCCCCAGCATTTT	CASSANRVNQPQHF
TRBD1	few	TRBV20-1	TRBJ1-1	TGCAGTGTCCGCCAGGACAGGACGGAAGCTTTCTTT	CSVRQDRTEAFF
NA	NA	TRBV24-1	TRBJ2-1	TGTGCCACCAGTGATTCGAGGTTCATGAGCTCCTACAATGAGCAGTTCTTC	CATSDSRFMSSYNEQFF
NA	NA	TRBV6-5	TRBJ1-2	TGTGCCAGCAGTGCCAAGGTTGGCTACACCTTC	CASSAKVGYTF
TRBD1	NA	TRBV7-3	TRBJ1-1	TGTGCCAGCAGGCTGGGCCCGGGACAGGACACTGAAGCTTTCTTT	CASRLGPGQDTEAFF
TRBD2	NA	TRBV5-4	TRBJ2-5	TGTGCCAGCAGCTCCTTCGGGGAGCGGGATGAGACCCAGTACTTC	CASSSFGERDETQYF
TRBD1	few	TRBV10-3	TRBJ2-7	TGTGCCATCAAACCGGGACAGGGGGCCTACGAGCAGTACTTC	CAIKPGQGAYEQYF